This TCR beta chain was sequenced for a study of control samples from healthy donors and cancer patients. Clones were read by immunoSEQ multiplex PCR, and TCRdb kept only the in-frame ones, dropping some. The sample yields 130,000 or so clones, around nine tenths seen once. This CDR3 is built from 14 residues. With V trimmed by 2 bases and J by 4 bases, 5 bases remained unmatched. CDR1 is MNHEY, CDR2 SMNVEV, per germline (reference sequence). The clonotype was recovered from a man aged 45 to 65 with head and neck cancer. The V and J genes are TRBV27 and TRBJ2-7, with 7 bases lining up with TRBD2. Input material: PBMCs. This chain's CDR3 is CASSLREAGYEQYF. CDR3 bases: TGTGCCAGCAGTTTACGGGAGGCCGGGTACGAGCAGTACTTC.